This is a list of T cell receptor beta chains from one sample in a study of shared clonotypes between healthy human individuals. The table came from immunoSEQ multiplex PCR; TCRdb's copy has only in-frame clones and leaves some out. The profile shows about 330,000 clones, under 80% of them singletons. The sequenced sample consisted of memory CD4+ T cells sorted from blood. The receptors here all came from a young man in good health. The CDR3 runs from the conserved cysteine through the conserved F or W. The order of the fields is clone size, D gene, J gene, V gene, CDR3 protein, CDR3 DNA. D genes are given only for firm matches. Clone size is shown for a subset of rows, as once, few, many or a class of expanded clone.

. | TRBD1 | TRBJ1-5 | TRBV28 | CASSPLDRGNSNQPQHF | TGTGCCAGCAGTCCCCTTGACAGGGGGAATAGCAATCAGCCCCAGCATTTT
. | TRBD2 | TRBJ2-1 | TRBV7-3 | CASSLTPSGRSYNEQFF | TGTGCCAGCAGCTTAACGCCTAGCGGGCGATCCTACAATGAGCAGTTCTTC
. | . | TRBJ2-1 | TRBV7-8 | CASSPLEGLYNEQFF | TGTGCCAGCAGCCCTCTGGAGGGGTTATACAATGAGCAGTTCTTC
. | TRBD1 | TRBJ2-5 | TRBV10-2 | CASTGTGRETQYF | TGCGCCAGCACAGGGACAGGGCGTGAGACCCAGTACTTC
. | . | TRBJ1-1 | TRBV28 | CASSFPPGRADTEAFF | TGTGCCAGCAGTTTCCCCCCTGGCAGGGCGGACACTGAAGCTTTCTTT
many | TRBD1 | TRBJ2-7 | TRBV11-2 | CASSLLTGGDEQYF | TGTGCCAGCAGCTTACTGACAGGGGGCGACGAGCAGTACTTC
. | . | TRBJ2-7 | TRBV5-4 | CASNKGPGRPYEQYF | TGTGCCAGCAACAAGGGACCAGGCAGACCCTACGAGCAGTACTTC
. | . | TRBJ2-4 | TRBV28 | CASSSSGTVSNIQYF | TGTGCCAGCAGTTCCAGCGGGACAGTTTCAAACATTCAGTACTTC
. | TRBD2 | TRBJ2-1 | TRBV25-1 | CASSEKGTSGGNEQFF | TGTGCCAGCAGTGAAAAGGGGACTAGCGGAGGCAATGAGCAGTTCTTC
. | . | TRBJ2-1 | TRBV5-1 | CASSLGFTGEQFF | TGCGCCAGCAGCTTGGGTTTCACTGGTGAGCAGTTCTTC
. | . | TRBJ1-1 | TRBV19 | CASKNDGGTEAFF | TGTGCCAGTAAGAACGATGGGGGGACTGAAGCTTTCTTT
. | . | TRBJ2-7 | TRBV7-6 | CASSATRGYEQYF | TGTGCCAGCAGCGCTACTAGGGGGTACGAGCAGTACTTC
. | . | TRBJ2-5 | TRBV5-1 | CASSLRPPQASGETQYF | TGCGCCAGCAGCTTGAGACCTCCACAGGCCTCAGGGGAGACCCAGTACTTC
few | . | TRBJ2-2 | TRBV10-2 | CASTLRDTGELFF | TGCGCCAGCACTCTGCGGGACACCGGGGAGCTGTTTTTT
. | . | TRBJ2-7 | TRBV4-1 | CASSQEMVRGYEQYF | TGCGCCAGCAGCCAAGAGATGGTGAGGGGGTACGAGCAGTACTTC
. | TRBD1 | TRBJ2-7 | TRBV28 | CASSPNQGARSYEQYF | TGTGCCAGCAGTCCCAACCAGGGGGCGAGGTCCTACGAGCAGTACTTC
. | . | TRBJ2-7 | TRBV18 | CASSPSKTRAGSRISYEQYF | TGTGCCAGCTCACCCTCCAAAACTCGGGCGGGATCCAGGATCTCCTACGAGCAGTACTTC